This T cell receptor beta chain was sequenced during a study of OX40 agonist ivuxolimab in advanced cancers. Study observations and caveats: Also showing low normalized T-cell clonal expansion were some of the nonresponders. Circulating CD4+ and CD8+ T cells showed clonal expansion by week 6 at 0.1 to 3.0 mg/kg.

TCRdb's copy holds only in-frame clones and misses some; the assay was immunoSEQ multiplex PCR. Of roughly 43,000 clones in the sample, 90% to 95% were seen once. Germline V gene lookup returns CDR1 SEHNR and CDR2 FQNEAQ (reference sequence). V lost 4 bases to trimming and J lost 7 bases; unmatched junction nucleotides: 12. This CDR3 has 17 amino acids. This clone was found once. The antigen remains undetermined. The rearrangement uses TRBV7-9 and TRBJ2-2, with TRBD1 matching 10 bases. The receptor's source is an adult with an advanced solid tumor such as melanoma, head and neck, liver or kidney cancer. The sequencing here drew on CD4+ or CD8+ T cells sorted from blood, taken in a trial of the OX40 agonist ivuxolimab. In DNA, the CDR3 is TGTGCCAGCAGCTGGTCCCGGGACAGGGGAGGCAGCGGGGAGCTGTTTTTT. Translated, it gives CASSWSRDRGGSGELFF.